The 15 T cell receptor beta chains listed next were all sequenced from one sample in a study of control samples from healthy donors and cancer patients. TCRdb's table, derived via immunoSEQ multiplex PCR, lists solely in-frame clones and lacks some. Among over 150,000 clones, around 92% were seen once, and the ten largest hold 2% to 2.5%. Sequenced sample: blood. Receptor source: a middle-aged woman in good health.

V gene TRBV6-1 combines with J gene TRBJ1-1; the D gene is possibly TRBD1 (6 bases). There are 14 residues in the CDR3. CDR1 and CDR2 from the germline V gene are MNHNS and SASEGT. V lost 6 bases to trimming and J lost 1 base, with 12 bases between them. The CDR3 region is CASSTIQGNTEAFF. The CDR3 nucleotides read TGTGCCAGCAGCACCATACAGGGGAACACTGAAGCTTTCTTT.

The chain carries TRBV7-4 and TRBJ2-2, with D perhaps TRBD1 or TRBD2 (5 bases each). This CDR3 is 16 amino acids long. Germline V gene sequence: CDR1 SGHVT, CDR2 SQSDAQ. V gave up 3 bases and J gave up 3 bases, with 14 bases separating them. For the CDR3, the DNA is TGTGCCAGCAGCTTGGGACGGGGCGGGTACACCGGGGAGCTGTTTTTT. The encoded protein is CASSLGRGGYTGELFF.

The chain uses TRBV18 and TRBJ1-1; a possible D gene is TRBD1 (6 bases). The germline gives CDR1 KGHSH, CDR2 LQKENI. Trimming left V 5 bases short and J 11 bases short, with 15 bases between. The CDR3 loop spans 12 amino acids. As DNA, the CDR3 is TGTGCCAGCTCAGTCACAGGGACTACTGCTTTCTTT. Translating gives CASSVTGTTAFF.

V gene TRBV4-1 combines with J gene TRBJ2-7; 8 nucleotides line up with TRBD1. Germline V gene sequence: CDR1 MGHRA, CDR2 YSYEKL. J gave up 0 bases and V 2 bases, and 3 bases lay outside the gene matches. This CDR3 region has 15 residues. The CDR3 DNA reads as TGCGCCAGCAGCCAAAAACAGGGGGTCTCCTACGAGCAGTACTTC. It specifies CASSQKQGVSYEQYF.

This rearrangement joins TRBV5-1 to TRBJ2-7, with D maybe TRBD1 (5 bases). CDR1 is SGHRS and CDR2 is YFSETQ in the germline V gene. The CDR3 spans 13 residues. Trimming stripped 3 bases from V and 3 bases from J, with 10 bases between. CDR3 nucleotides: TGCGCCAGCAGCTCGACAGTTAACTACGAGCAGTACTTC. Its protein product is CASSSTVNYEQYF.

This chain joins TRBV5-4 and TRBJ2-5; no firm D call. Trimming removed 4 bases from V and 5 bases from J, with 9 bases in between. The CDR3 consists of 12 residues. CDR1 is SGHNT and CDR2 is YYREEE in the germline V gene (reference sequence). The CDR3 reads CASSLQAETQYF. CDR3 nucleotides: TGTGCCAGCAGCCTCCAAGCTGAGACCCAGTACTTC.

The rearrangement links TRBV6-6 to TRBJ2-7; D is possibly TRBD1 (5 bases). The CDR3 sequence is 14 residues long. Trimming left V 6 bases short and J 5 bases short, with 17 bases between. CDR1 is MNHNY, CDR2 SVGAGI, per germline (reference sequence). The CDR3 coding sequence is TGTGCCAGCAGCTCTCGACAGTACTCTCACGAGCAGTACTTC. Residues: CASSSRQYSHEQYF.

The rearrangement joins TRBV4-2 to TRBJ2-5, with 9 bases aligning to TRBD2. The CDR3 is made up of 20 amino acids. Germline V gene sequence: CDR1 LGHNA, CDR2 YNFKEQ. V gave up 0 bases and J gave up 5 bases; unmatched junction bases: 19. The CDR3 DNA reads TGTGCCAGCAGCCAAGATCGGGGTAGCGGGGGACCCGGGTTATCGGAGACCCAGTACTTC. It translates to CASSQDRGSGGPGLSETQYF.

This clone was detected only a few times. The chain uses TRBV5-1 and TRBJ2-7; a possible D gene is TRBD2 (5 bases). Per the germline V gene, CDR1 is SGHRS and CDR2 is YFSETQ. The length of the CDR3 is 15 residues. V gave up 0 bases and J gave up 2 bases, with 12 bases separating them. The CDR3 here is CASSLVPDGTYEQYF. CDR3 DNA sequence: TGCGCCAGCAGCTTGGTACCCGACGGGACCTACGAGCAGTACTTC.

The chain links TRBV3-1 (or the pseudogene TRBV3-2) to TRBJ1-2, with D perhaps matching TRBD1 (6 bases). V dropped 4 bases and J dropped 4 bases, with 16 bases sitting between them. Germline CDR1 LGHDT, CDR2 YNNKEL (reference sequence). The CDR3 is 15 amino acids. The CDR3 spells CASSPMGAGGYGYTF. CDR3 nucleotides: TGTGCCAGCAGCCCCATGGGGGCTGGGGGCTATGGCTACACCTTC.

The chain recombines TRBV13 with TRBJ1-3; no definite D call. This CDR3 comprises 14 residues. The germline V gene has CDR1 PRHDT and CDR2 FYEKMQ (reference sequence). Trimming left V 2 bases short and J 1 base short, with 6 bases between. This chain's CDR3 is CASSLMGSGNTIYF. Here the CDR3 DNA reads TGTGCCAGCAGCTTAATGGGTTCTGGAAACACCATATATTTT.

This rearrangement joins TRBV15 to TRBJ2-2; D not resolved. The CDR3 runs to 15 residues. The germline V gene has CDR1 LNHNV and CDR2 YYDKDF (reference sequence). Trimming pared 1 base from V and 1 base from J, leaving 7 bases between. The CDR3 loop reads CATSRGVVNTGELFF. As DNA, the CDR3 is TGTGCCACCAGCAGAGGTGTAGTGAACACCGGGGAGCTGTTTTTT.

The V and J genes are TRBV6-1 and TRBJ1-2, with 7 nucleotides matching TRBD1. The CDR3 runs 16 residues. Germline V gene data show CDR1 as MNHNS and CDR2 as SASEGT. Trimming at V came to 0 bases and at J to 4 bases, leaving 8 bases not matched to a gene. The DNA of the CDR3 is TGTGCCAGCAGTGAAGCAAGGTGGGACAGACCCTATGGCTACACCTTC. Its protein is CASSEARWDRPYGYTF.

This chain links TRBV5-1 with TRBJ1-3; perhaps TRBD1 as D (5 bases). CDR3 size: 15 residues. The germline gives CDR1 SGHRS, CDR2 YFSETQ. Deletions cut 4 bases from V and 4 bases from J, with 15 bases between. The CDR3 DNA reads as TGCGCCAGCAGCACCGGGGACTTCTACGGAAACACCATATATTTT. Translated: CASSTGDFYGNTIYF.

This clone was seen just once. In DNA, the CDR3 is TGTGCCAGCAGCTTGGAAATGGGGGGTGTTGGGACACCCCTCCACTTT. Its translation: CASSLEMGGVGTPLHF. This chain joins TRBV5-4 and TRBJ1-6, with a weak D call TRBD1 (5 bases). Germline lookup yields CDR1 SGHNT and CDR2 YYREEE (reference sequence). This CDR3 spans 16 amino acids. V lost 0 bases and J 11 bases, leaving 18 bases between the germline ends.